A single T cell receptor beta chain is shown here with its context. No antigen is known for it. Clones were sequenced by immunoSEQ multiplex PCR, and TCRdb holds only the in-frame ones, with some missing. The sample holds fewer than 400,000 clones; 67% are singletons and the top ten take 6.3%. The length of the CDR3 is 13 residues. The germline CDR1 and CDR2 sequences are MNHEY and SMNVEV (reference sequence). The V end lost 5 bases, the J end lost 8 bases, and 13 bases lay between the germline ends. The source of the sample is a study of cytotoxic CD8 clonotypes in ibrutinib-treated CLL. Whole-study results and caveats: Public clonotypes occurred uncommonly; on treatment, they contracted or remained stable. Sustained-remission and progressing patients' sampling times differed.

The clonotype was recovered from a human donor with chronic lymphocytic leukemia. The material sequenced was PBMCs, taken after 36 months of ibrutinib treatment. The gene calls are TRBV27 and TRBJ2-1; D tentatively reads TRBD1 or TRBD2 (5 bases each). The CDR3 DNA follows: TGTGCCAGCAGTCCCGGGACCTGGGATGAGCAGTTCTTC. Its translation: CASSPGTWDEQFF.